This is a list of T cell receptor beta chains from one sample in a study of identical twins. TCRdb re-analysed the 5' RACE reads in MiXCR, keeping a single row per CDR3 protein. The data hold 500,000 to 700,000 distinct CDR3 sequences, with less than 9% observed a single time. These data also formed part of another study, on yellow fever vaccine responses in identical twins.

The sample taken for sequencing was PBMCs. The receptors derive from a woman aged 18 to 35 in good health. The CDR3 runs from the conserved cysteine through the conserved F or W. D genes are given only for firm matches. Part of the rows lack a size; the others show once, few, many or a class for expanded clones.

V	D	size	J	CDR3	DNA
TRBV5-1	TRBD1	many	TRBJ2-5	CASSLGDRVKETQYF	TGCGCCAGCAGCTTGGGGGACAGGGTTAAAGAGACCCAGTACTTC
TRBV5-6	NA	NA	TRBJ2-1	CASSLGQRTEQFF	TGTGCCAGCAGCTTGGGACAACGCACTGAGCAGTTCTTC
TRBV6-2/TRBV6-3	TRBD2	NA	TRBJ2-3	CASSRISGGLNTQYF	TGTGCCAGCAGCCGAATTAGCGGGGGGCTGAATACGCAGTATTTT
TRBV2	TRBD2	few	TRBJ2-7	CATRASGRYEQYF	TGTGCCACCAGGGCCAGCGGGAGATACGAGCAGTACTTC
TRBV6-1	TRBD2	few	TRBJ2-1	CASSASWLAGVGARDNEQFF	TGTGCCAGCAGTGCAAGTTGGCTAGCGGGAGTCGGGGCTAGGGACAATGAGCAGTTCTTC
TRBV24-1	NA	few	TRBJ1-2	CATSDSAGNGYTF	TGTGCCACCAGTGATTCCGCAGGGAATGGCTACACCTTC
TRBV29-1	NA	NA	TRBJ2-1	CSVEDLGLDNEQFF	TGCAGCGTTGAAGATCTGGGACTCGACAATGAGCAGTTCTTC
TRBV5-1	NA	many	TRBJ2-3	CASSLGYGESTDTQYF	TGCGCCAGCAGCCTTGGGTACGGGGAGAGCACAGATACGCAGTATTTT
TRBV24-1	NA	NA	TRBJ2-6	CATSDNRRAGANVLTF	TGTGCCACCAGTGATAATAGGAGGGCTGGGGCCAACGTCCTGACTTTC
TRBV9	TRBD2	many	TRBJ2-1	CASSVERDPYNEQFF	TGTGCCAGCAGCGTCGAGCGGGATCCCTACAATGAGCAGTTCTTC
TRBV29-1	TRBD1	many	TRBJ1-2	CSVSATGTGGYGYTF	TGCAGCGTCTCAGCGACCGGGACAGGGGGCTATGGCTACACCTTC
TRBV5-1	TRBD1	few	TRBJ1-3	CASSLAGQGRNTIYF	TGCGCCAGCAGCTTGGCGGGACAGGGTCGAAACACCATATATTTT
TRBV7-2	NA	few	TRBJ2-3	CASSSTRNTQYF	TGTGCCAGCAGCTCGACCAGAAATACGCAGTATTTT